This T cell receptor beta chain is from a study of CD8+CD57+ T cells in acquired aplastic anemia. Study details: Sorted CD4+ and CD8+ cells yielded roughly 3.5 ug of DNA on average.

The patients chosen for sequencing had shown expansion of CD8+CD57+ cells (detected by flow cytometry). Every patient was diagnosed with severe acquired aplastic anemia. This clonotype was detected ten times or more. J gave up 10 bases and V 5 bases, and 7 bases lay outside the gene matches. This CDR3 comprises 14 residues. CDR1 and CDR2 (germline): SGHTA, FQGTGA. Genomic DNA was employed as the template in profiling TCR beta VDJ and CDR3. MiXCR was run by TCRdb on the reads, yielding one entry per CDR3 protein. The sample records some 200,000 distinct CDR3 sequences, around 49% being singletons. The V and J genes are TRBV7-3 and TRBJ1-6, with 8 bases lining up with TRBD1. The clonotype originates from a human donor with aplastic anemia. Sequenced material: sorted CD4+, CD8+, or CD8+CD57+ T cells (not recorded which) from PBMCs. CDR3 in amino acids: CASSAGTGVSPLHF. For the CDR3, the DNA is TGTGCCAGCAGCGCCGGGACAGGCGTATCACCCCTCCACTTT.